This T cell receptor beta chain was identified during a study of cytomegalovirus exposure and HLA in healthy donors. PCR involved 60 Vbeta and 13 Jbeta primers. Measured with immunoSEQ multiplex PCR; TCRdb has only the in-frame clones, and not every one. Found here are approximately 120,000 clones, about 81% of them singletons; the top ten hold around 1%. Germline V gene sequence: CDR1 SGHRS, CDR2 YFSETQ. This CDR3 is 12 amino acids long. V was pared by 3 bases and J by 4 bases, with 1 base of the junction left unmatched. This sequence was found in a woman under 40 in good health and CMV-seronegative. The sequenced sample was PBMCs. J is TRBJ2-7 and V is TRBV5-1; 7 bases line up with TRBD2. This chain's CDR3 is CASSWEGYEQYF. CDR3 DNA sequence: TGCGCCAGCAGCTGGGAGGGATACGAGCAGTACTTC.